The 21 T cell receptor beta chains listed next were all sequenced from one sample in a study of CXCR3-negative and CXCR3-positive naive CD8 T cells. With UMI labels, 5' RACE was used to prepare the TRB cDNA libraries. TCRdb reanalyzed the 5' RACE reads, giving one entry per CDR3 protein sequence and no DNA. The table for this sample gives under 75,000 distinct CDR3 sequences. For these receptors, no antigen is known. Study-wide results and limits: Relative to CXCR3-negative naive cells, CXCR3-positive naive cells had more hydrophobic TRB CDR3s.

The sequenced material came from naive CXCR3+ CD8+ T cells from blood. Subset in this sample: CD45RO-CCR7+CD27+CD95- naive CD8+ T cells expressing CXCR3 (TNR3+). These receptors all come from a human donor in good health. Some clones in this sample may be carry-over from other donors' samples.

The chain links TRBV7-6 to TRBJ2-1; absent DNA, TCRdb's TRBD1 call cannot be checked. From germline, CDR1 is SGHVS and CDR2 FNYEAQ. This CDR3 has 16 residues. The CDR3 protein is CASSPGTGDPYNEQFF.

The CDR3 sequence: CASSLRDGNQPQHF. The chain joins TRBV6-5 to TRBJ1-5; the TRBD1 assignment by TCRdb is unverifiable without DNA. CDR3 length: 14 amino acids. CDR1 is MNHEY, CDR2 SVGAGI, per germline.

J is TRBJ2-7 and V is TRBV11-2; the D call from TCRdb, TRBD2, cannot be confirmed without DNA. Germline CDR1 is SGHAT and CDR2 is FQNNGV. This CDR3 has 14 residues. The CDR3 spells CASSTTGSSYEQYF.

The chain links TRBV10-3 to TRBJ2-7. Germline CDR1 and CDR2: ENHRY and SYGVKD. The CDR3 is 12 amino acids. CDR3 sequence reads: CAISVTDYEQYF.

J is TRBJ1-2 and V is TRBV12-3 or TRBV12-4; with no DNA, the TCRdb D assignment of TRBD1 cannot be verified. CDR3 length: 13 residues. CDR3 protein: CASNPGLMGGYTF.

The CDR3 reads CASSEPGQPYEQYF. The gene calls are TRBV27 and TRBJ2-7; checking the TCRdb D call of TRBD1 is not possible without DNA. The germline V gene encodes CDR1 MNHEY and CDR2 SMNVEV (reference sequence). The CDR3 has 14 residues.

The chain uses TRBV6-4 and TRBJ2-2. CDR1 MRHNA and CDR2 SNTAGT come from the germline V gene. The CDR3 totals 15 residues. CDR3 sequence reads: CASSESDQTTGELFF.

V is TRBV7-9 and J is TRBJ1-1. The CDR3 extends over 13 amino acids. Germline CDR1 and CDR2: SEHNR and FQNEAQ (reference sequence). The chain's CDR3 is CASSFEEGTEAFF. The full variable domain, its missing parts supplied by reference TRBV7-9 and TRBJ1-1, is DTGVSQNPRHKITKRGQNVTFRCDPISEHNRLYWYRQTLGQGPEFLTYFQNEAQLEKSRLLSDRFSAERPKGSFSTLEIQRTEQGDSAMYLCASSFEEGTEAFFGQGTRLTVV.

CDR3 amino acids: CSVERTADTGELFF. The chain uses TRBV29-1 and TRBJ2-2; TCRdb's D gene call, TRBD1, goes unchecked for lack of DNA. The CDR3 runs 14 residues. From germline, CDR1 is SQVTM and CDR2 ANQGSEA.

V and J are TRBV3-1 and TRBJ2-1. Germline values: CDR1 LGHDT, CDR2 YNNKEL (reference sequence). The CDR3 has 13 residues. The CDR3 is CASSLMIFNEQFF.

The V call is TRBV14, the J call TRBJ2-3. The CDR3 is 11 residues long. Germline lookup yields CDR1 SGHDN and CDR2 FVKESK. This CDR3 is CASSLFNTQYF.

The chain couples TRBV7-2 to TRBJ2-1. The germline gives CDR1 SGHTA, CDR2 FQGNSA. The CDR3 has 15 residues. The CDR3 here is CASSLPAMYYNEQFF.

CDR3 amino acids: CASSLTTGGDTGELFF. The rearrangement joins TRBV6-2 or TRBV6-3 to TRBJ2-2; TCRdb designates TRBD1, a call that cannot be tested without DNA. The CDR3 consists of 16 residues. Germline CDR1 reads MNHEY; CDR2 reads SVGEGT.

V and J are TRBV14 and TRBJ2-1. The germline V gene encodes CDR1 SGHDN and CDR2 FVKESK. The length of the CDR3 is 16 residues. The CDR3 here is CASSQEIAIQYNEQFF.

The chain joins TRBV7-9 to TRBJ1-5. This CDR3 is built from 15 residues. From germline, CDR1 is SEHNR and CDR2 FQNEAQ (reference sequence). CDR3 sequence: CASSPSPGEEQPQHF.

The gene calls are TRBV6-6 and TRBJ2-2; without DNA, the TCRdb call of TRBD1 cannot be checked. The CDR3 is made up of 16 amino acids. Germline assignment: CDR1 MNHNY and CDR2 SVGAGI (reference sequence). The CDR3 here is CATRGLGGTRSGELFF.

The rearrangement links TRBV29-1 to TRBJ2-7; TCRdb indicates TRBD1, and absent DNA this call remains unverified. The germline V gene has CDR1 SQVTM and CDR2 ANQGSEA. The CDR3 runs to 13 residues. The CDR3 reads CSVAEGGANEQYF.

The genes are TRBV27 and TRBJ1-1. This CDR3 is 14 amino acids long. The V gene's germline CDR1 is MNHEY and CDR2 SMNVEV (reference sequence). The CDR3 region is CASSLSGKNTEAFF.

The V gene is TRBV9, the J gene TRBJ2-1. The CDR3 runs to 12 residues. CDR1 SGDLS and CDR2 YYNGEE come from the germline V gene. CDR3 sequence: CASSVVSNEQFF.

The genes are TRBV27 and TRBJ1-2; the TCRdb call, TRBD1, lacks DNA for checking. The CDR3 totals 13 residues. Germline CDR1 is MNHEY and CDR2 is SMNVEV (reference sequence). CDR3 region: CASSPPSGYGYTF.

CDR3 amino acids: CASSLVLNTEAFF. The chain employs TRBV14 and TRBJ1-1. The CDR3 is made up of 13 amino acids. Germline-derived CDR1 and CDR2 are SGHDN and FVKESK. The full variable domain, with the rest looked up from reference TRBV14 and TRBJ1-1, is EAGVTQFPSHSVIEKGQTVTLRCDPISGHDNLYWYRRVMGKEIKFLLHFVKESKQDESGMPNNRFLAERTGGTYSTLKVQPAELEDSGVYFCASSLVLNTEAFFGQGTRLTVV.